This T cell receptor beta chain comes out of a study of T cell responses to AZD1222 COVID-19 vaccine. Regarding the study as a whole: The donors showed a predominance of white British ancestry and of females, with possible underestimation of clonal diversity.

Only in-frame clones appear in the TCRdb table, and some are missing; sequencing was by immunoSEQ multiplex PCR. The table has about 94,000 clones, about 90% seen once; the top ten hold 8.4%. About this clone itself: Its cognate antigen is unknown.

Germline CDR1 and CDR2: SEHNR and FQNEAQ (reference sequence). V was trimmed by 4 bases and J by 1 base, leaving 19 bases between them. CDR3 length: 17 residues. Sequenced here: peripheral blood, sampled on day 0 of AZD1222 vaccination. The chain is built from TRBV7-9 and TRBJ1-2; a weak D match, TRBD1 (5 bases). This TCR came from an adult in good health. This chain's CDR3 is CASSSAMGPEFNYGYTF. The DNA of the CDR3 is TGTGCCAGCAGCTCCGCAATGGGACCCGAATTTAACTATGGCTACACCTTC.